Given below is one TCR beta chain in context. The sample comes from a study of blood T cell repertoires in COVID-19. Study-wide background: Both acute and convalescent COVID-19 samples were obtained from the United States, Italy and Spain. The analysed material was cDNA or gDNA that came from T cells, B-cell-depleted T cells, or PBMCs.

Authors' processing steps: Reference gene primers were amplified, and this amplification served to estimate nucleated cell counts. Profiling relied on immunoSEQ multiplex PCR, and the TCRdb table lists in-frame clones only, not all of them. V and J calls and clone size are copied from that table; D and trimming were computed from the DNA. The sample shows almost 350,000 clones, approximately 90% of them seen only once. The Seattle patients joined while their infection was active and were tracked longitudinally afterward. The receptor was isolated from an older woman with COVID-19, enrolled during active disease. Input material: peripheral blood.

CDR3 protein: CASSQSSGGASGANVLTF. For the CDR3, the DNA is TGTGCCAGCAGCCAATCCAGCGGGGGGGCCTCTGGGGCCAACGTCCTGACTTTC. The J gene is TRBJ2-6, the V gene TRBV11-2, with 10 bases aligning to TRBD2. The CDR3 length is 18 residues. Germline V lookup: CDR1 SGHAT, CDR2 FQNNGV. J lost 0 bases, V lost 5 bases, and 7 bases had no gene match.